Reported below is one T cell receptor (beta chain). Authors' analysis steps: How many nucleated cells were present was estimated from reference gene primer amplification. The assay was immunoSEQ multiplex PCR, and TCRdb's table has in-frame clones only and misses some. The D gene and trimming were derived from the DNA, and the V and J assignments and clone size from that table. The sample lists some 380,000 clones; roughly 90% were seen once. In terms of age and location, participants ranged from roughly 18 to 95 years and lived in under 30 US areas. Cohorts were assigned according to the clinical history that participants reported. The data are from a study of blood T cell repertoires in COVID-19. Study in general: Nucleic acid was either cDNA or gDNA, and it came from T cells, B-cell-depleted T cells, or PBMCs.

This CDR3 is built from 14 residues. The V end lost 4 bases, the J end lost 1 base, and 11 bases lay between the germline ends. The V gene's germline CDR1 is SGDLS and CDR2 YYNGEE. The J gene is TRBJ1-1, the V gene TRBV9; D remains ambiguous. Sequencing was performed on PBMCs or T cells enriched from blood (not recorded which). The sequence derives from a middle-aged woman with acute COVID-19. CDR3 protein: CASSLLGENTEAFF. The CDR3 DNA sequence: TGTGCCAGCAGCCTCCTCGGGGAGAACACTGAAGCTTTCTTT.